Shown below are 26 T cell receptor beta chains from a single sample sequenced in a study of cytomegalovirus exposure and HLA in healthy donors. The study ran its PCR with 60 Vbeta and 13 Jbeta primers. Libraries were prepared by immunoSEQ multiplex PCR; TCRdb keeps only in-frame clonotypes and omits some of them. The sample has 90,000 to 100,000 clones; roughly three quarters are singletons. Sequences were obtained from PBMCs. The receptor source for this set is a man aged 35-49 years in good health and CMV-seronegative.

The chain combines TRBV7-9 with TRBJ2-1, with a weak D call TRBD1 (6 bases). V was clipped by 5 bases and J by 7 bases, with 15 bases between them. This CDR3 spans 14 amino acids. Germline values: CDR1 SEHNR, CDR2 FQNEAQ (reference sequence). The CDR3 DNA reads TGTGCCAGCAGCCCAACCATAACAGGGAATGAGCAGTTCTTC. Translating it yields CASSPTITGNEQFF.

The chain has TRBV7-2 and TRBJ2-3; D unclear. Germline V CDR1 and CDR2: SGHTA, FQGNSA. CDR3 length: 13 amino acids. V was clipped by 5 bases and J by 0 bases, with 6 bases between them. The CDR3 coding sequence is TGTGCCAGCAGCCCCGGGAGCACAGATACGCAGTATTTT. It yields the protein CASSPGSTDTQYF.

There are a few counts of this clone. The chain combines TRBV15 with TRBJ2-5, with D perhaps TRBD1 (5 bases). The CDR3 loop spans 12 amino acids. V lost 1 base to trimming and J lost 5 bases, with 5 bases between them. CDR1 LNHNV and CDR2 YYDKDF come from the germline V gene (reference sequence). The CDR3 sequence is CATSRAGETQYF. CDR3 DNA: TGTGCCACCAGCAGAGCAGGGGAGACCCAGTACTTC.

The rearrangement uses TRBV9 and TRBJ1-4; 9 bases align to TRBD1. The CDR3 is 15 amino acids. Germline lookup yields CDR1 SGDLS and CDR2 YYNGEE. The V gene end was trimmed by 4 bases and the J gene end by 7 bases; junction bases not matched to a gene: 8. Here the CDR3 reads CASSLRTGAGEKLFF. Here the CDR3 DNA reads TGTGCCAGCAGCCTTAGGACAGGGGCAGGTGAAAAACTGTTTTTT.

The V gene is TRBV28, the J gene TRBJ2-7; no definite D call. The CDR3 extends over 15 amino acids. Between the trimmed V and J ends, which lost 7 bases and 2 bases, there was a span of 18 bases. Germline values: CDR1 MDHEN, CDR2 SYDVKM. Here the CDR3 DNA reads TGTGCCAGCACTCCCTCCCTGCCAGGTACCTACGAGCAGTACTTC. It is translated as CASTPSLPGTYEQYF. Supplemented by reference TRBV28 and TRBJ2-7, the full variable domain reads DVKVTQSSRYLVKRTGEKVFLECVQDMDHENMFWYRQDPGLGLRLIYFSYDVKMKEKGDIPEGYSVSREKKERFSLILESASTNQTSMYLCASTPSLPGTYEQYFGPGTRLTVT.

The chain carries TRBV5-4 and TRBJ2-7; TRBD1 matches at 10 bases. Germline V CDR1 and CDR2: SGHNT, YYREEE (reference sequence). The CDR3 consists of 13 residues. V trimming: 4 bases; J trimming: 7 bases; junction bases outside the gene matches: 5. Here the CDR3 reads CASSRDRGGEQYF. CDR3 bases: TGTGCCAGCAGCCGGGACAGGGGCGGTGAGCAGTACTTC.

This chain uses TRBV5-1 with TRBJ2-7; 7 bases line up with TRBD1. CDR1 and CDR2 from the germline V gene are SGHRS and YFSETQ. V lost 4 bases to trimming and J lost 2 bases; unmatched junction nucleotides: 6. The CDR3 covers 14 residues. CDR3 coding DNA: TGCGCCAGCAGCAAGACAGGGTTTCCCTACGAGCAGTACTTC. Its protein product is CASSKTGFPYEQYF.

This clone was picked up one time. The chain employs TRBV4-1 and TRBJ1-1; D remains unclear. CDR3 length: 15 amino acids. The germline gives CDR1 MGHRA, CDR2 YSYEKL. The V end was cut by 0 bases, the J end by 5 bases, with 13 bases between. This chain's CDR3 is CASSQETSMRTEAFF. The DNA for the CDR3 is TGCGCCAGCAGCCAAGAGACGTCCATGAGGACTGAAGCTTTCTTT.

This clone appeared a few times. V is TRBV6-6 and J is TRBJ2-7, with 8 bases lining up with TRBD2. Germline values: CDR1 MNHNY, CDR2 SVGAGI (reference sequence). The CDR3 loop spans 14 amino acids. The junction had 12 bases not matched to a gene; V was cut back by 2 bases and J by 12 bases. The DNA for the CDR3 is TGTGCCAGCAGTTACGTTTCGAGCGGGGGCAGCTCGTACTTC. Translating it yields CASSYVSSGGSSYF.

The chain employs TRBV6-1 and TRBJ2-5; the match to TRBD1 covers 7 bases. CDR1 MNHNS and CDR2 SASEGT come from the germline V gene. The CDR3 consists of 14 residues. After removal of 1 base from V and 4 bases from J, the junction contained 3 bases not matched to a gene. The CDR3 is CASSEGTGSETQYF. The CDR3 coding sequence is TGTGCCAGCAGTGAAGGGACAGGATCAGAGACCCAGTACTTC.

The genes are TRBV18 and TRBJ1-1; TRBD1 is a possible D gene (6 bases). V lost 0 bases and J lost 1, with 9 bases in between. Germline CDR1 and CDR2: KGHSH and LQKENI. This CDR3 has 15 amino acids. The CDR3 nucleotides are TGTGCCAGCTCACCACCGGGCAGGGGGAACACTGAAGCTTTCTTT. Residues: CASSPPGRGNTEAFF. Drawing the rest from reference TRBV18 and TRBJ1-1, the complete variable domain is NAGVMQNPRHLVRRRGQEARLRCSPMKGHSHVYWYRQLPEEGLKFMVYLQKENIIDESGMPKERFSAEFPKEGPSILRIQQVVRGDSAAYFCASSPPGRGNTEAFFGQGTRLTVV.

CDR3 coding DNA: TGTGCCAGCAGCCAACAGGTAGAGAATCAGCCCCAGCATTTT. This encodes CASSQQVENQPQHF. The rearrangement joins TRBV5-8 to TRBJ1-5; D possibly corresponds to TRBD1 (5 bases). Trimming took 4 bases from V and 4 from J, leaving 12 bases between them. Germline V gene data show CDR1 as SGHTS and CDR2 as YDEGEE. This CDR3 is 14 amino acids long.

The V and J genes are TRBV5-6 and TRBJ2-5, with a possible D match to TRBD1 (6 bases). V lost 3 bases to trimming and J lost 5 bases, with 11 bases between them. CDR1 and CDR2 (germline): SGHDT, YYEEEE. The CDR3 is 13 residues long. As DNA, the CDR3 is TGTGCCAGCAGCTGGTACAGGGTGGAGACCCAGTACTTC. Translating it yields CASSWYRVETQYF.

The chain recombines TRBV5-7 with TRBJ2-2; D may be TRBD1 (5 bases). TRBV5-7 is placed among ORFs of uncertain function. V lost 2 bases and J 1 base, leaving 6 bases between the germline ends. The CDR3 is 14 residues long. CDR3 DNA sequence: TGTGCCAGCAGCTTTCAGGGGAACACCGGGGAGCTGTTTTTT. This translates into CASSFQGNTGELFF.

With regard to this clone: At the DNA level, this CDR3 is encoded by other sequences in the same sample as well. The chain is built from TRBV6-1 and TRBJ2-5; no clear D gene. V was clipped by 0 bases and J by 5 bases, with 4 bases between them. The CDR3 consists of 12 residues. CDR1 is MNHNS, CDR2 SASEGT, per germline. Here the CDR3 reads CASSEARETQYF. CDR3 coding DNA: TGTGCCAGCAGTGAAGCGCGGGAGACCCAGTACTTC.

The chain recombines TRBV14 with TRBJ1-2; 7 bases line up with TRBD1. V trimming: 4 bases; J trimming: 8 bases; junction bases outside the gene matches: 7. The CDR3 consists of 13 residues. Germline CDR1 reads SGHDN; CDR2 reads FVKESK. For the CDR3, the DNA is TGTGCCAGCAGCCTACAGGGGTTTGGGGGCTACACCTTC. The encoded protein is CASSLQGFGGYTF.

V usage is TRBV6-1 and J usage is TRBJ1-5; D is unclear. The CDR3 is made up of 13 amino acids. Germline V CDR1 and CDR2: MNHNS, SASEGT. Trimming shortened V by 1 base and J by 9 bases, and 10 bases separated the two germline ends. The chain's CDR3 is CASSEDGGWPQHF. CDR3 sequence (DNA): TGTGCCAGCAGTGAAGACGGCGGCTGGCCCCAGCATTTT.

CDR3: CASSPAQLAGGAQYF. Written as DNA, the CDR3 is TGTGCCAGCAGCCCCGCGCAGCTAGCGGGGGGGGCCCAGTACTTC. The chain is built from TRBV7-2 and TRBJ2-5; 12 bases are shared with TRBD2. V dropped 5 bases and J dropped 9; count of bases not matched to a gene: 10. The CDR3 loop spans 15 amino acids. Germline loops: CDR1 SGHTA, CDR2 FQGNSA. Looking up the rest from reference TRBV7-2 and TRBJ2-5 gives the full variable domain: GAGVSQSPSNKVTEKGKDVELRCDPISGHTALYWYRQSLGQGLEFLIYFQGNSAPDKSGLPSDRFSAERTGGSVSTLTIQRTQQEDSAVYLCASSPAQLAGGAQYFGPGTRLLVL.

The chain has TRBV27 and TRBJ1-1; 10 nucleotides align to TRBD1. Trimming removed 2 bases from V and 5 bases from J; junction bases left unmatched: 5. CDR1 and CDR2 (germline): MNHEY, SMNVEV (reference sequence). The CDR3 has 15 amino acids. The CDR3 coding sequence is TGTGCCAGCAGTTTAGGGACAGGGGTTCGGACTGAAGCTTTCTTT. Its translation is CASSLGTGVRTEAFF.

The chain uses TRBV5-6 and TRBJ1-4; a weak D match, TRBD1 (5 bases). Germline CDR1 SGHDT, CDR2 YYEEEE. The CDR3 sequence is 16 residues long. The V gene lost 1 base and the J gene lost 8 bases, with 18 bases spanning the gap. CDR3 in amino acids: CASSLILQGTSEKLFF. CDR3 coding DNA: TGTGCCAGCAGCTTGATCCTCCAGGGAACGTCCGAAAAACTGTTTTTT.

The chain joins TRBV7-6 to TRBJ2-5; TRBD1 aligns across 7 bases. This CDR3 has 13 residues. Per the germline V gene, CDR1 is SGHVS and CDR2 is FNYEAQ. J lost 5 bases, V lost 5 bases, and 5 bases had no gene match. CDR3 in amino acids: CASSRQGGETQYF. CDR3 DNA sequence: TGTGCCAGCAGCAGACAGGGTGGTGAGACCCAGTACTTC.

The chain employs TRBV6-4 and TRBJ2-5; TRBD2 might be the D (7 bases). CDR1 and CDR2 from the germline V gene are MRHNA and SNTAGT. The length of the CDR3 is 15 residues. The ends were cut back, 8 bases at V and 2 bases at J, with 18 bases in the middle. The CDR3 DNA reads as TGTGCCAGCGGGGGGGGGCGAACCCATCAAGAGACCCAGTACTTC. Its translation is CASGGGRTHQETQYF.

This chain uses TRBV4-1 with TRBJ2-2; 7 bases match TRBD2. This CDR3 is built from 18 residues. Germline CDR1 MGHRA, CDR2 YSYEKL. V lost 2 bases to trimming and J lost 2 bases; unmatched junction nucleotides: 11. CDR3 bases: TGCGCCAGCAGCCAAATTCATGGGGGAGGGAAAAACACCGGGGAGCTGTTTTTT. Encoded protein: CASSQIHGGGKNTGELFF.

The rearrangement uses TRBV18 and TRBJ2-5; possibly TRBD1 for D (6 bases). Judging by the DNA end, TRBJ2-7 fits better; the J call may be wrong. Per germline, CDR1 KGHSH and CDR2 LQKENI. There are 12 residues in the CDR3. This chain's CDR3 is CASSQTGNEQYF. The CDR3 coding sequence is TGTGCCAGCTCACAGACAGGAAACGAGCAGTACTTC.

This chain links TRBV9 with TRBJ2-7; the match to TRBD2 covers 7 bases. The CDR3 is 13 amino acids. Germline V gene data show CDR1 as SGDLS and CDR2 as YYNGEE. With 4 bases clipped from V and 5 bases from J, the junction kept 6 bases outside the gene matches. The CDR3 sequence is CASSPREADEQYF. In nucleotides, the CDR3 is TGTGCCAGCAGCCCCCGGGAGGCGGACGAGCAGTACTTC.

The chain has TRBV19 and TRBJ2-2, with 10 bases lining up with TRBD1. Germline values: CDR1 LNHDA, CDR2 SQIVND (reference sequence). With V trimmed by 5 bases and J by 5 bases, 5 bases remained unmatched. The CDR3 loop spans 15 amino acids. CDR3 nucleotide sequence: TGTGCCAGTAGTTGGGGACAGGGGATAACCGGGGAGCTGTTTTTT. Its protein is CASSWGQGITGELFF.